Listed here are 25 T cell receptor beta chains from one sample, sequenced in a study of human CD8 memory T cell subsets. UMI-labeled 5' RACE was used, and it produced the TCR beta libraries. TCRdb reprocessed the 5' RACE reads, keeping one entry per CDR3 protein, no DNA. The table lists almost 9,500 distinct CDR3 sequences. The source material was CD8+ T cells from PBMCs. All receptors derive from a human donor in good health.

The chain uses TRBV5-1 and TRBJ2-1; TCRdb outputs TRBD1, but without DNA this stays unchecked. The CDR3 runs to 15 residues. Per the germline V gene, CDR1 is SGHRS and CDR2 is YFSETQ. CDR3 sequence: CASSLVVNGGNEQFF.

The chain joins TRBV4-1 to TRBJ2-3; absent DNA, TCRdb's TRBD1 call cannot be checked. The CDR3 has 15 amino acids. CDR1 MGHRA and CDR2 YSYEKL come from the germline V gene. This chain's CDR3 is CASSQAAGSTDTQYF.

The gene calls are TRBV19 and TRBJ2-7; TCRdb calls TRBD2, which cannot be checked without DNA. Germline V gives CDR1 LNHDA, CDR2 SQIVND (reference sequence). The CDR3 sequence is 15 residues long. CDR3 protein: CASSTGTSAYYEQYF.

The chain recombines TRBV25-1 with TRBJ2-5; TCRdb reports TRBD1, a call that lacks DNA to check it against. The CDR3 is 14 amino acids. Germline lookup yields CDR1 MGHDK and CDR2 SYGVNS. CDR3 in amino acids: CASSAGTGQETQYF. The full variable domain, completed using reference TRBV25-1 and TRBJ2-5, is EADIYQTPRYLVIGTGKKITLECSQTMGHDKMYWYQQDPGMELHLIHYSYGVNSTEKGDLSSESTVSRIRTEHFPLTLESARPSHTSQYLCASSAGTGQETQYFGPGTRLLVL.

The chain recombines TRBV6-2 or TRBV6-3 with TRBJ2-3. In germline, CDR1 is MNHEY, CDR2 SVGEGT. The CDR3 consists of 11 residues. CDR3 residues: CASSYGDTQYF.

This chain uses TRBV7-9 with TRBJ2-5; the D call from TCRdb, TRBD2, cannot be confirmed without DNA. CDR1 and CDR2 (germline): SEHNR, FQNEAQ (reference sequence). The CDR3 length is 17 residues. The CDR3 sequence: CASSLLPAGGIQETQYF.

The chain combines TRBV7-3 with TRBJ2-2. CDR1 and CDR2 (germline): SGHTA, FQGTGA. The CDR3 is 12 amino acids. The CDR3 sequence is CASSLASGELFF.

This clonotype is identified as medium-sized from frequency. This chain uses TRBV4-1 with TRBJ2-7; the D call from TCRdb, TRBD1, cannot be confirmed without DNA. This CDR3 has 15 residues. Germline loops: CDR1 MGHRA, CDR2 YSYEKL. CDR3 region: CASSQEWTGVDEQYF.

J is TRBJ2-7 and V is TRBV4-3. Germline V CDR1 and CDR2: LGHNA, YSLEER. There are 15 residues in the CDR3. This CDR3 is CASSQDGESSYEQYF.

The CDR3 spells CATSEDLDRGKTEAFF. This rearrangement joins TRBV24-1 to TRBJ1-1; absent DNA, TCRdb's TRBD1 call cannot be checked. The CDR3 has 16 amino acids. Germline V gene data show CDR1 as KGHDR and CDR2 as SFDVKD.

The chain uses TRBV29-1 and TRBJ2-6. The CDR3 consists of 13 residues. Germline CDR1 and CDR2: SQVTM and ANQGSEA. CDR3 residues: CSVDQPGANVLTF.

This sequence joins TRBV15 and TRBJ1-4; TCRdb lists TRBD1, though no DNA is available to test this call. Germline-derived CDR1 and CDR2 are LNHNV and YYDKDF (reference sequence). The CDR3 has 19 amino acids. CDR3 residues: CATSKGTGTAIGPNEKLFF.

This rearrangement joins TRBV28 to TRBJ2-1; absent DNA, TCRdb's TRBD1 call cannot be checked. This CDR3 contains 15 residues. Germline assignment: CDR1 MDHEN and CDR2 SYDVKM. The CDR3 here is CASSLQGGPLYEQFF.

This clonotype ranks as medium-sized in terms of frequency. CDR3: CASSITYEQYF. V gene TRBV7-9 combines with J gene TRBJ2-7. In germline, CDR1 is SEHNR, CDR2 FQNEAQ (reference sequence). CDR3 length equals 11 residues.

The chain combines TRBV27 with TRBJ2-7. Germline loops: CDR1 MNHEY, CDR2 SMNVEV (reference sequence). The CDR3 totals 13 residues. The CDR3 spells CASSPRRSYEQYF.

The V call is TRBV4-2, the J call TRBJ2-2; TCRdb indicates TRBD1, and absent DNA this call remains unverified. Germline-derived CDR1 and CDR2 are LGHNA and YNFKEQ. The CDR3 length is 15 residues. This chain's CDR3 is CASSGTGGHTGELFF.

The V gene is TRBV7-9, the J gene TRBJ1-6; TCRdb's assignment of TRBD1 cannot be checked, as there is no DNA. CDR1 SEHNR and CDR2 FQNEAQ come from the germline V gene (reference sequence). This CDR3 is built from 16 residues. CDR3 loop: CASSFPRDRGNSPLHF.

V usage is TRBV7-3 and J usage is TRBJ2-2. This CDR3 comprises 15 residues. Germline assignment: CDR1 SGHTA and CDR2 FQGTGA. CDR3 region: CASSLISGSTGELFF.

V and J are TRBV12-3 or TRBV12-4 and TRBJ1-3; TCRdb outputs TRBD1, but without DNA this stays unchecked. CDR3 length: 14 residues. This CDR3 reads CASSLRDSGNTIYF.

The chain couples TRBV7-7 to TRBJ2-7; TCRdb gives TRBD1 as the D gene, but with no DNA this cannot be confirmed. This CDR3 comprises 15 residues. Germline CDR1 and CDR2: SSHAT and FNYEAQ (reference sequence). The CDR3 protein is CASSPGTGAYYEQYF.

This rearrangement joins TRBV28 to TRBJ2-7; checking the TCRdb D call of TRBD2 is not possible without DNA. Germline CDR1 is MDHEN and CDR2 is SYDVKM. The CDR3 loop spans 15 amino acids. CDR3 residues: CASSLWREGPYEQYF. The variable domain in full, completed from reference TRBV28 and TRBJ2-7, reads DVKVTQSSRYLVKRTGEKVFLECVQDMDHENMFWYRQDPGLGLRLIYFSYDVKMKEKGDIPEGYSVSREKKERFSLILESASTNQTSMYLCASSLWREGPYEQYFGPGTRLTVT.

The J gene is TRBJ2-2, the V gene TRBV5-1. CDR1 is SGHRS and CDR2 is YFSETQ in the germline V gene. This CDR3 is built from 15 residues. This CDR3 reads CASSLDRAATGELFF.

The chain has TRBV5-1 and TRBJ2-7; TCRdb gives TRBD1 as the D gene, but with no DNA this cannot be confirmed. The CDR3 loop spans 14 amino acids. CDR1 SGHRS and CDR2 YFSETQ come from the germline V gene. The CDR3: CASRYRTGTYEQYF. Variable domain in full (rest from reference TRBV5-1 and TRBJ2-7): KAGVTQTPRYLIKTRGQQVTLSCSPISGHRSVSWYQQTPGQGLQFLFEYFSETQRNKGNFPGRFSGRQFSNSRSEMNVSTLELGDSALYLCASRYRTGTYEQYFGPGTRLTVT.

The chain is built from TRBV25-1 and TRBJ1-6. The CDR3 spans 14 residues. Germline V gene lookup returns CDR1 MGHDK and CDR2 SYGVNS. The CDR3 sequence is CASSDVPYRSPLHF.

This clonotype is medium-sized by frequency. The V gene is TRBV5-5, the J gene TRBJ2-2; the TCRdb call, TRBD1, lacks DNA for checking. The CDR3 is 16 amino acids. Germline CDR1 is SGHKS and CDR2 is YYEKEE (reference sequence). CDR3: CASSLVPGGYTGELFF.